Below are 11 T cell receptor beta chains sequenced from a single sample in a study of blood T cell repertoires in COVID-19. The protocol was immunoSEQ multiplex PCR, while the TCRdb copy is restricted to in-frame clones and leaves out a portion. The data show around 75,000 clones, 88% seen once. The sequenced sample consisted of peripheral blood. The receptors stem from a human donor in a cohort sampled during active COVID-19.

V usage is TRBV28 and J usage is TRBJ1-1, with D possibly being TRBD1 (6 bases). The CDR3 extends over 16 amino acids. V lost 6 bases, J lost 0 bases, and 17 bases lay in between. Germline CDR1 and CDR2: MDHEN and SYDVKM. As DNA, the CDR3 is TGTGCCAGCAGGAAGACAGGTCCAGGGATGAACACTGAAGCTTTCTTT. Encoded protein: CASRKTGPGMNTEAFF.

This rearrangement joins TRBV28 to TRBJ1-6; a possible D gene is TRBD1 (6 bases). From germline, CDR1 is MDHEN and CDR2 SYDVKM. Trimming took 1 base from V and 5 from J, leaving 15 bases between them. This CDR3 region has 17 residues. DNA of the CDR3: TGTGCCAGCAGTTTATTGTGGGGGCAGGTGGATAATTCACCCCTCCACTTT. Translated, it gives CASSLLWGQVDNSPLHF.

The chain has TRBV28 and TRBJ1-5; D not resolved. CDR1 is MDHEN and CDR2 is SYDVKM in the germline V gene. The CDR3 spans 17 residues. Trimming left V 6 bases short and J 2 bases short, with 20 bases between. The CDR3 loop is CASSRSSGSFGNQPQHF. The CDR3 nucleotides read TGTGCCAGCAGCCGGAGCTCGGGGAGTTTTGGCAATCAGCCCCAGCATTTT.

The CDR3 loop is CASSFNAGEGQYF. The CDR3 DNA reads TGTGCCAGCAGCTTCAACGCGGGGGAGGGCCAGTACTTC. The genes are TRBV9 and TRBJ2-5; TRBD2 matches 7 bases. Germline V lookup: CDR1 SGDLS, CDR2 YYNGEE. V shed 4 bases, J shed 10 bases, and the junction held 10 bases outside the gene matches. This CDR3 has 13 amino acids.

The V gene is TRBV5-1, the J gene TRBJ2-1; D unclear. The germline V and J ends were trimmed by 3 bases and 10 bases, with 14 bases remaining between them. The CDR3 consists of 13 residues. Germline CDR1 is SGHRS and CDR2 is YFSETQ. The CDR3 sequence: CASSSTLDVEQFF. CDR3 bases: TGCGCCAGCAGCTCTACCCTAGACGTGGAGCAGTTCTTC.

V is TRBV11-3 and J is TRBJ2-3; a possible D gene is TRBD2 (6 bases). This CDR3 is 15 amino acids long. Germline CDR1 is SGHNT and CDR2 is YENEEA. Trimming took off 3 bases at V and 2 bases at J, with 12 bases between the two ends. CDR3 bases: TGTGCCAGCAGCTTGGGGCGGGATATCACAGATACGCAGTATTTT. As protein: CASSLGRDITDTQYF.

The J gene is TRBJ2-2, the V gene TRBV6-2 or TRBV6-3, with 11 bases matching TRBD1. The CDR3 is 17 amino acids. The V gene's germline CDR1 is MNHEY and CDR2 SVGEGT. V lost 5 bases, J lost 4 bases, and 9 bases stayed unmatched. The CDR3 bases are TGTGCCAGCAGTCTCGGACAGGGGGCAGGTAGCACCGGGGAGCTGTTTTTT. Translation gives CASSLGQGAGSTGELFF.

V is TRBV6-5 and J is TRBJ2-1, with TRBD2 identical over 10 bases. With 7 bases clipped from V and 7 bases from J, the junction kept 10 bases outside the gene matches. CDR3 length: 15 residues. The germline gives CDR1 MNHEY, CDR2 SVGAGI. CDR3 coding DNA: TGTGCCAGCATGCTCGGGACTAGCGTTCCTAATGAGCAGTTCTTC. This gives the protein CASMLGTSVPNEQFF.

The J gene is TRBJ2-7, the V gene TRBV10-3, with 9 nucleotides matching TRBD1. In germline, CDR1 is ENHRY, CDR2 SYGVKD. The CDR3 totals 15 residues. The V gene end was trimmed by 3 bases and the J gene end by 4 bases; junction bases not matched to a gene: 7. CDR3 protein: CAISDPGQGLYEQYV. The CDR3 nucleotides are TGTGCCATCAGTGATCCGGGACAGGGCTTATACGAGCAGTACGTC.

V is TRBV3-1 (or the pseudogene TRBV3-2) and J is TRBJ2-2; unclear D gene. The CDR3 totals 12 residues. CDR1 and CDR2 from the germline V gene are LGHDT and YNNKEL (reference sequence). V was pared by 5 bases and J by 3 bases, with 4 bases between. This CDR3 reads CASSSYTGELFF. CDR3 coding DNA: TGTGCCAGCAGCTCCTACACCGGGGAGCTGTTTTTT.

The CDR3 reads CASSPGQGSNTEAFF. In nucleotides, the CDR3 is TGTGCCAGTAGCCCGGGACAGGGTTCGAACACTGAAGCTTTCTTT. The V call is TRBV19, the J call TRBJ1-1, with 9 bases aligning to TRBD1. The junction had 6 bases not matched to a gene; V was cut back by 6 bases and J by 1 base. The CDR3 runs to 15 residues. The germline gives CDR1 LNHDA, CDR2 SQIVND (reference sequence).